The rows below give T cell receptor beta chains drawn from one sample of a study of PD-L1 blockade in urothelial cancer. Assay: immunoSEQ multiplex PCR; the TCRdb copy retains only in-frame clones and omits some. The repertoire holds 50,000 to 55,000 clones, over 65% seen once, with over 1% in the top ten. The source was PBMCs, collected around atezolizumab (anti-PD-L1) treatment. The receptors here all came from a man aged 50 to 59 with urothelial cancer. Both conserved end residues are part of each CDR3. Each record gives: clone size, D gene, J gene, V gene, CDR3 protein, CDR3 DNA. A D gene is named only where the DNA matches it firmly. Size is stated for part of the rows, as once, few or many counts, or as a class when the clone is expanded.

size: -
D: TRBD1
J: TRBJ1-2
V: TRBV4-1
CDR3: CASSQMDRGHGYTF
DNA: TGCGCCAGCAGCCAAATGGACAGGGGGCATGGCTACACCTTC

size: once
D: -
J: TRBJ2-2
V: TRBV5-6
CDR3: CASSLRQAGELFF
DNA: TGTGCCAGCAGCTTGCGACAGGCCGGGGAGCTGTTTTTT

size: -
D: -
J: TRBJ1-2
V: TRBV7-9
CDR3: CASSLLSVGYTF
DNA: TGTGCCAGCAGCTTACTCTCGGTTGGCTACACCTTC

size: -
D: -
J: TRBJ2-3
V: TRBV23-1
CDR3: CASSHYRNARTDTQYF
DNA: TGCGCCAGCAGTCATTACAGGAACGCCCGCACAGATACGCAGTATTTT

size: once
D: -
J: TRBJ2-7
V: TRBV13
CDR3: CASSQGVRGALGSYEQYF
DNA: TGTGCCAGCAGCCAAGGGGTCAGGGGAGCTTTGGGCTCCTACGAGCAGTACTTC

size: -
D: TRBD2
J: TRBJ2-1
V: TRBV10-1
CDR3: CASSESASGIYNEQFF
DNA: TGCGCCAGCAGTGAGTCCGCTAGCGGGATTTACAATGAGCAGTTCTTC

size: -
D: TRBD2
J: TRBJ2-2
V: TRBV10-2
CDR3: CASSVAGPGTGELFF
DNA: TGCGCCAGCAGTGTAGCGGGGCCTGGCACCGGGGAGCTGTTTTTT

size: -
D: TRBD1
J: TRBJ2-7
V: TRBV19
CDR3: CASSIRDRGYEQYF
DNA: TGTGCCAGTAGTATCAGGGACAGGGGCTACGAGCAGTACTTC

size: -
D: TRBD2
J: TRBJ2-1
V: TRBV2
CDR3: CASSEGGLAGYNEQFF
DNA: TGTGCCAGCAGTGAAGGAGGACTAGCAGGGTACAATGAGCAGTTCTTC

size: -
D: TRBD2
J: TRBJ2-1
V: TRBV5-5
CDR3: CASSFLLAGGYNEQFF
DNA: TGTGCCAGCAGCTTTCTCCTAGCGGGGGGTTACAATGAGCAGTTCTTC

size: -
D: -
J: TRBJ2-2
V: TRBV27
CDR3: CASSLPYTGELFF
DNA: TGTGCCAGCAGTTTACCTTACACCGGGGAGCTGTTTTTT

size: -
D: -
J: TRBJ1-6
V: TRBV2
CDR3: CASRLNSPLHF
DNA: TGTGCCAGCCGGTTGAATTCACCCCTCCACTTT

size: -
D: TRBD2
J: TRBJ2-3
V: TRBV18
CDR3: CASSPRTSGAADTQYF
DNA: TGTGCCAGCTCACCCCGGACTAGCGGGGCCGCAGATACGCAGTATTTT

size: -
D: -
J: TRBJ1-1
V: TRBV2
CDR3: CASSGRGKGAFF
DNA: TGTGCCAGCAGCGGTAGGGGCAAGGGAGCTTTCTTT

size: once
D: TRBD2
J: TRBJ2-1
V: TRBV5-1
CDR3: CASSFDPSGGDNEQFF
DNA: TGCGCCAGCAGCTTTGACCCCTCGGGGGGGGACAATGAGCAGTTCTTC

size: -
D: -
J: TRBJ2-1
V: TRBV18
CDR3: CASSPQTGFYNEQFF
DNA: TGTGCCAGCTCACCACAAACAGGGTTCTACAATGAGCAGTTCTTC

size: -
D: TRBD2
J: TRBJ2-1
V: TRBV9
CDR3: CASSGTSGSYNEQFF
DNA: TGTGCCAGCAGCGGAACTAGCGGATCCTACAATGAGCAGTTCTTC

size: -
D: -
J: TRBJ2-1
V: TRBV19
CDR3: CASSIDVASLSYNEQFF
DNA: TGTGCCAGTAGTATAGATGTCGCGTCATTATCCTACAATGAGCAGTTCTTC

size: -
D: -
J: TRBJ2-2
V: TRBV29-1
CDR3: CSVEYLAGNTGELFF
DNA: TGCAGCGTTGAATACTTGGCAGGGAACACCGGGGAGCTGTTTTTT

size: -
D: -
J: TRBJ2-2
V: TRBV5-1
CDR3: CASSLNRATNTGELFF
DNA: TGCGCCAGCAGCTTAAACAGGGCCACGAACACCGGGGAGCTGTTTTTT

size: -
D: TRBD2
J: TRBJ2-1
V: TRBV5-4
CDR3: CASRLAGGPLNEQFF
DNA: TGTGCCAGCAGGTTAGCGGGAGGGCCCCTAAATGAGCAGTTCTTC

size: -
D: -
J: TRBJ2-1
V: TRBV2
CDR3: CASSGRNEQFF
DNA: TGTGCCAGCAGTGGCAGGAATGAGCAGTTCTTC

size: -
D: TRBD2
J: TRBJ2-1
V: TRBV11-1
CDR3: CASSLPGGANEQFF
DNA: TGTGCCAGCAGCTTACCCGGGGGGGCAAATGAGCAGTTCTTC

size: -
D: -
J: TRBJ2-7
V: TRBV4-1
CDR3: CASSQVYRSSYEQYF
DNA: TGCGCCAGCAGCCAAGTTTACAGGAGCTCCTACGAGCAGTACTTC

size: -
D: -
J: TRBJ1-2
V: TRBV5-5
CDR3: CASSPQGSWGHGYTF
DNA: TGTGCCAGCAGCCCTCAAGGGTCTTGGGGCCATGGCTACACCTTC

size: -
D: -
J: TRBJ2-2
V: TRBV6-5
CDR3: CASSLLGETGELFF
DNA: TGTGCCAGCAGTCTGCTTGGGGAGACCGGGGAGCTGTTTTTT

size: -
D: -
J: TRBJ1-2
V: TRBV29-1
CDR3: CSAGGGPGYTF
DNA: TGCAGCGCGGGGGGCGGCCCTGGCTACACCTTC

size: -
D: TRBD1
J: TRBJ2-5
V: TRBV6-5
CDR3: CASSLGTGVQETQYF
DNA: TGTGCCAGCAGTTTAGGGACAGGGGTTCAAGAGACCCAGTACTTC

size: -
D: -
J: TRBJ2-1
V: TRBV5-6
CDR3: CASSFQGQGGYEQFF
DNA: TGTGCCAGCAGCTTTCAAGGACAGGGAGGGTATGAGCAGTTCTTC

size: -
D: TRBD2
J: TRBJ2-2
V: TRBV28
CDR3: CASSSAGLATGELFF
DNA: TGTGCCAGCAGTTCCGCGGGACTAGCGACCGGGGAGCTGTTTTTT

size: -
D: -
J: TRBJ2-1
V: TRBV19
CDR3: CASSPNFYNEQFF
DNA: TGTGCCAGTAGTCCAAACTTCTACAATGAGCAGTTCTTC

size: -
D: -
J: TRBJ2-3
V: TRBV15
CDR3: CATSRDRDFRTDTQYF
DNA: TGTGCCACCAGCAGAGATAGAGATTTTCGCACAGATACGCAGTATTTT

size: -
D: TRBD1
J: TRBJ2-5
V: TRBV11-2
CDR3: CASSSSTGTGGQYF
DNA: TGTGCCAGCAGCTCATCAACCGGGACAGGGGGCCAGTACTTC

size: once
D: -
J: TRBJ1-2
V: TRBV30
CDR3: CAFGAAGGWGYTF
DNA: TGTGCCTTTGGAGCGGCGGGGGGCTGGGGCTACACCTTC

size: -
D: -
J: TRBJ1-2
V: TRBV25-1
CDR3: CASSKDSVNTF
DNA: TGTGCCAGCAGTAAGGACTCGGTGAACACCTTC

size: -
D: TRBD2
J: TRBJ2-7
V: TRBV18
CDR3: CASSPRRTSGGTYEQYF
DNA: TGTGCCAGCTCACCGCGCCGGACTAGCGGGGGGACCTACGAGCAGTACTTC

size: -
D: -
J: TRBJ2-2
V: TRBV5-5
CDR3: CASSLTLRGTNTGELFF
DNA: TGTGCCAGCAGCTTGACCCTCAGAGGTACGAACACCGGGGAGCTGTTTTTT

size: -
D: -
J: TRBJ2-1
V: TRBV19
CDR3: CASRGQGRGSYNEQFF
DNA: TGTGCCAGTAGGGGCCAGGGAAGGGGCTCCTACAATGAGCAGTTCTTC

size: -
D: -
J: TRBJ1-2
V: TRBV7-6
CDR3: CASSLGGQIPFGYTF
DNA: TGTGCCAGCAGCTTAGGAGGTCAGATCCCTTTTGGCTACACCTTC

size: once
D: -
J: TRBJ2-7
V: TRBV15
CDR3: CATSREARSPNEQYF
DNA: TGTGCCACCAGCAGAGAGGCTAGATCTCCCAACGAGCAGTACTTC

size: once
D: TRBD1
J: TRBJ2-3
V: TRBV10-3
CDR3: CAISDLGQGQDTQYF
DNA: TGTGCCATCAGTGATCTCGGACAGGGGCAAGATACGCAGTATTTT

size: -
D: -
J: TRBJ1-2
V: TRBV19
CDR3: CASSITGNSYGYTF
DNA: TGTGCCAGTAGTATTACAGGGAACTCCTATGGCTACACCTTC

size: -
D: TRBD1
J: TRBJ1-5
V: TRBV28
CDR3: CASRDRTTPSNQPQHF
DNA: TGTGCCAGCAGGGACAGGACAACCCCTAGCAATCAGCCCCAGCATTTT

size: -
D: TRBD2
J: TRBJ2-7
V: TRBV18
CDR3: CASSPSLAGGSSGSYEQYF
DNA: TGTGCCAGCTCACCAAGCCTAGCGGGAGGTTCGAGCGGGTCCTACGAGCAGTACTTC

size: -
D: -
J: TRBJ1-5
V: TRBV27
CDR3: CASPPGTRYSNQPQHF
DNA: TGTGCCAGCCCCCCCGGGACACGCTATAGCAATCAGCCCCAGCATTTT

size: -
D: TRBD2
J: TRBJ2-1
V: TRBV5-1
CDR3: CASSLPSGNEQFF
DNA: TGCGCCAGCAGCTTGCCTAGCGGCAATGAGCAGTTCTTC

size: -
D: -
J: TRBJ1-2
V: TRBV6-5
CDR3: CASSLTDFYGYTF
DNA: TGTGCCAGCAGTCTGACAGACTTCTATGGCTACACCTTC

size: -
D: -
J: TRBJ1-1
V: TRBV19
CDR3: CASSTRRSVTEAFF
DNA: TGTGCCAGTAGCACCCGCCGGTCGGTCACTGAAGCTTTCTTT

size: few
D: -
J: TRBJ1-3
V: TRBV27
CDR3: CASSFSQGGGNTIYF
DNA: TGTGCCAGCAGTTTCAGTCAGGGAGGCGGAAACACCATATATTTT

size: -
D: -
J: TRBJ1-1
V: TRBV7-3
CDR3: CASSLGGGLMNTEAFF
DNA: TGTGCCAGCAGCTTAGGCGGGGGCCTCATGAACACTGAAGCTTTCTTT

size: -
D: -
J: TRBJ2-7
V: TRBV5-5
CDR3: CASSLRVGQRRGSYEQYF
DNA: TGTGCCAGCAGCTTGAGGGTAGGGCAGCGGCGGGGCTCCTACGAGCAGTACTTC